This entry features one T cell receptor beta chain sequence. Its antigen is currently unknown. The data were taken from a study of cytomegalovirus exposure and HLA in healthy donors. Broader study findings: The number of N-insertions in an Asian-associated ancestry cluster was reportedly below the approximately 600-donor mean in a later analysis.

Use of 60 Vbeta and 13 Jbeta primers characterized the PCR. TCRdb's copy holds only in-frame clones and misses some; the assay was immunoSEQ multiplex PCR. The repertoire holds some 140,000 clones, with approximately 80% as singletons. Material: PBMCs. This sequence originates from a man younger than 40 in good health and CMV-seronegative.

This chain's CDR3 is CSVRNSLSTNEKLFF. The CDR3 DNA sequence: TGCAGCGTGCGGAACTCCCTTTCGACTAATGAAAAACTGTTTTTT. The rearrangement uses TRBV29-1 and TRBJ1-4; D ambiguous. Germline CDR1 is SQVTM and CDR2 is ANQGSEA. The CDR3 spans 15 residues. V lost 6 bases and J lost 2, with 16 bases in between.